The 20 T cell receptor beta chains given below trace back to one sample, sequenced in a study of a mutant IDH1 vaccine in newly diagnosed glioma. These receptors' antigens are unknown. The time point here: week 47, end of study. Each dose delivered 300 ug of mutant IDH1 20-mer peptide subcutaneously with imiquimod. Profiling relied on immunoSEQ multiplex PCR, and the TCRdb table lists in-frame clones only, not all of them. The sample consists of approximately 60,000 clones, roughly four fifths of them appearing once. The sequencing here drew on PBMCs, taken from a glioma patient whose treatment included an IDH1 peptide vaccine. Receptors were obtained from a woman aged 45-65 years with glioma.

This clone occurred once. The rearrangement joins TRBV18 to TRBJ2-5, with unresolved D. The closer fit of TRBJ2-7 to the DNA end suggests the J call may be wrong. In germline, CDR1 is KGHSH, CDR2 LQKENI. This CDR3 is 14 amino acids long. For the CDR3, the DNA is TGTGCCAGCTCACCGGGGTTTAGCTCCTACGAGCAGTACTTC. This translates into CASSPGFSSYEQYF.

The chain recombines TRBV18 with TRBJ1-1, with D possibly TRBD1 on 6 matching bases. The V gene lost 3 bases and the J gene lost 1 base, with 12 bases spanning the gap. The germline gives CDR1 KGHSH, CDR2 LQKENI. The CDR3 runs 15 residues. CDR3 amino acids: CASSPEARGNTEAFF. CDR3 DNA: TGTGCCAGCTCACCGGAGGCCAGGGGGAACACTGAAGCTTTCTTT.

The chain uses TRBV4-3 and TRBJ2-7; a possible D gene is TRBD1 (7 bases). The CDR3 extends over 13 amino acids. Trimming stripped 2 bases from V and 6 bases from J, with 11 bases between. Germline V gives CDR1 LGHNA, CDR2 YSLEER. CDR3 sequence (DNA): TGCGCCAGCAGCCAAAGACAGGGAGGCGAGCAGTACTTC. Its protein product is CASSQRQGGEQYF.

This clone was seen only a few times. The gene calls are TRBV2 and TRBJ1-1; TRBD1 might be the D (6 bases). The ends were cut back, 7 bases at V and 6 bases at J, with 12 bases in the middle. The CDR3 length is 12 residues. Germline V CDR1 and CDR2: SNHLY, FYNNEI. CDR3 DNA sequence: TGTGCCAGCAAGATAGGGGGTCCTGAAGCTTTCTTT. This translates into CASKIGGPEAFF.

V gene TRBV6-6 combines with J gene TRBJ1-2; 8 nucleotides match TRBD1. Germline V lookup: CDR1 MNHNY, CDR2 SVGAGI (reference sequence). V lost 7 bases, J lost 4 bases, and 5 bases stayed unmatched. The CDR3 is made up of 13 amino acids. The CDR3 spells CASKQGASYGYTF. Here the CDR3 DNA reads TGTGCCAGCAAGCAGGGGGCGAGCTATGGCTACACCTTC.

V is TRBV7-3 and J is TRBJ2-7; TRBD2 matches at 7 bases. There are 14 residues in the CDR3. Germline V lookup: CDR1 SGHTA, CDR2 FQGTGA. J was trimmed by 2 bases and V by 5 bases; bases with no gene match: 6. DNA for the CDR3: TGTGCCAGCAGCCCAACGGGAGGCCCCTACGAGCAGTACTTC. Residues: CASSPTGGPYEQYF.

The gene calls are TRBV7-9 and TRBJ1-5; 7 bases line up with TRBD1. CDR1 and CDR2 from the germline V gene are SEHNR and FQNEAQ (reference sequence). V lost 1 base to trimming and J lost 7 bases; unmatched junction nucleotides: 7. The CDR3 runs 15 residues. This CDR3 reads CASSLGQGWGQPQHF. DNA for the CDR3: TGTGCCAGCAGCTTAGGACAGGGATGGGGACAGCCCCAGCATTTT.

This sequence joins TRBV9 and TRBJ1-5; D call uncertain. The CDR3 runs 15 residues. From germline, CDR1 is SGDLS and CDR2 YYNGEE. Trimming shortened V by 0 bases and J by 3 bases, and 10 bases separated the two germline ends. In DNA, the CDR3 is TGTGCCAGCAGCGTAGGTCCCGGACCCAATCAGCCCCAGCATTTT. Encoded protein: CASSVGPGPNQPQHF.

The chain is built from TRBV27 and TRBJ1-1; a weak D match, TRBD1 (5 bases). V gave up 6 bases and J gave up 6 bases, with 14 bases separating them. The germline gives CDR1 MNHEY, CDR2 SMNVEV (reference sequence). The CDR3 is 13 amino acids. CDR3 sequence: CASSWDGTAEAFF. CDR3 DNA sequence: TGTGCCAGCAGCTGGGACGGGACGGCTGAAGCTTTCTTT.

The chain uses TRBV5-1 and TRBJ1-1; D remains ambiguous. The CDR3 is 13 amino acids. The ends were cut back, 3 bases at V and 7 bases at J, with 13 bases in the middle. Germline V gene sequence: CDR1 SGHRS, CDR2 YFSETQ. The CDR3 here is CASSSTPEFEAFF. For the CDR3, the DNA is TGCGCCAGCAGCTCGACCCCCGAATTTGAAGCTTTCTTT.

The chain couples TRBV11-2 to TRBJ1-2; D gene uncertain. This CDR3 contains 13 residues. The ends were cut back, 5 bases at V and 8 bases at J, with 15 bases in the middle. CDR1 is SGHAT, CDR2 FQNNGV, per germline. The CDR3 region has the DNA TGTGCCAGCAGCCCCGAACGGGGTCGAGGCTACACCTTC. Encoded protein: CASSPERGRGYTF.

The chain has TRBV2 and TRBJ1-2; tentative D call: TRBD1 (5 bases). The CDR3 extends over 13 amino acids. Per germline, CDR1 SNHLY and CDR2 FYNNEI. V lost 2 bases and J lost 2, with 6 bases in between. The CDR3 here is CASSEWGNYGYTF. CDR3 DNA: TGTGCCAGCAGTGAATGGGGGAACTATGGCTACACCTTC.

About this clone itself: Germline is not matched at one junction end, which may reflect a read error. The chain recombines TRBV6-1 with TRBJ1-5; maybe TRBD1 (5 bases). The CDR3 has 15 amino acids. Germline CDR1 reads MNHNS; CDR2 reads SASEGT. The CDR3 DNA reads TGTGCCAGCAGCGAAGGGGACGGAAGAAATCAGCCCCAGCATTTT. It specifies CASSEGDGRNQPQHF.

The CDR3 region is CSVEDPGQDGYTF. The CDR3 nucleotides read TGCAGCGTTGAAGATCCCGGCCAGGATGGCTACACCTTC. The chain carries TRBV29-1 and TRBJ1-2, with D unresolved. V gave up 0 bases and J gave up 6 bases, with 11 bases separating them. CDR1 SQVTM and CDR2 ANQGSEA come from the germline V gene. This CDR3 is built from 13 residues.

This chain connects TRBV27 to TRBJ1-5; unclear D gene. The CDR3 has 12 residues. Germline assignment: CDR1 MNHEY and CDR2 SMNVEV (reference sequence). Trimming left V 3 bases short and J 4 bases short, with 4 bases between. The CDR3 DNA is TGTGCCAGCAGTTTTAAGAATCAGCCCCAGCATTTT. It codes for CASSFKNQPQHF.

The CDR3 loop reads CASSRAGSPYNEQFF. The CDR3 coding sequence is TGTGCCAGCAGCCGGGCCGGGAGCCCTTACAATGAGCAGTTCTTC. The chain recombines TRBV5-6 with TRBJ2-1, with a weak D call TRBD2 (6 bases). Germline V lookup: CDR1 SGHDT, CDR2 YYEEEE. Trimming cost V 4 bases and J 4 bases, with 15 bases left between them. The CDR3 runs 15 residues.

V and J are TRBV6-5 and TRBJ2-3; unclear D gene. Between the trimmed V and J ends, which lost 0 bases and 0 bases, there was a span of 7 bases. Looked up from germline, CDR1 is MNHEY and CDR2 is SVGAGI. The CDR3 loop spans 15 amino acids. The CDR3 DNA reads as TGTGCCAGCAGTTACTCTCCCTTTAGCACAGATACGCAGTATTTT. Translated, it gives CASSYSPFSTDTQYF.

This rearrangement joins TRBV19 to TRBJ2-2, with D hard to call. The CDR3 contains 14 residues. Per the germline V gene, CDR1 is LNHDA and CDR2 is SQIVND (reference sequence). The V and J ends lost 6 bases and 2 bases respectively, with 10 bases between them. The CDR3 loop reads CASSPGPNTGELFF. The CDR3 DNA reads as TGTGCCAGTAGCCCGGGCCCCAACACCGGGGAGCTGTTTTTT.

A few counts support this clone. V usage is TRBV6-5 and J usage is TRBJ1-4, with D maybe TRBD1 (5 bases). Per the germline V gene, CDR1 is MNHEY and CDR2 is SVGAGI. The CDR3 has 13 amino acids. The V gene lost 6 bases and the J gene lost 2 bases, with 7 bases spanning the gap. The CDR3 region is CASRGGTNEKLFF. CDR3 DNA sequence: TGTGCCAGCAGGGGGGGGACTAATGAAAAACTGTTTTTT.

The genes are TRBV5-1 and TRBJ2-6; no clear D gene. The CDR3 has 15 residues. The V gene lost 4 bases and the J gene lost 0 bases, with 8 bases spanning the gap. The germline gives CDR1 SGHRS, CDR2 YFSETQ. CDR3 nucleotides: TGCGCCAGCAGCATCGACGGCTCTGGGGCCAACGTCCTGACTTTC. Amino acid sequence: CASSIDGSGANVLTF.